This T cell receptor (beta chain) was identified during a study of cytomegalovirus exposure and HLA in healthy donors. Points from the study as a whole: A later analysis linked some 17,000 TCR beta sequences to HLA alleles at 0.05 false discovery rate. According to the study, around 160 TCR beta chains were cytomegalovirus-associated. Most subjects' HLA-A and HLA-B alleles were reportedly predicted from TCR beta sequences.

Comment on this clone: Its antigen remains unknown.

Unrecorded immune exposure was likely among donors, who were nominally healthy when sampled. Vbeta (60) and Jbeta (13) primers were used in the PCR. Measured with immunoSEQ multiplex PCR; TCRdb has only the in-frame clones, and not every one. The repertoire consists of some 250,000 clones, with over 80% occurring once and the leading ten covering 5.4%. The CDR3 is 14 residues long. V was clipped by 4 bases and J by 11 bases; unmatched bases: 9. The chain carries TRBV23-1 and TRBJ1-1; 11 nucleotides align to TRBD1. TRBV23-1 is an open reading frame whose function is uncertain. Material: PBMCs. The TCR was taken from a woman in her forties in good health and CMV-seropositive. CDR3 sequence reads: CASSLRTGGDKAFF. The CDR3 DNA follows: TGCGCCAGCAGTCTCCGGACAGGGGGCGATAAGGCTTTCTTT.